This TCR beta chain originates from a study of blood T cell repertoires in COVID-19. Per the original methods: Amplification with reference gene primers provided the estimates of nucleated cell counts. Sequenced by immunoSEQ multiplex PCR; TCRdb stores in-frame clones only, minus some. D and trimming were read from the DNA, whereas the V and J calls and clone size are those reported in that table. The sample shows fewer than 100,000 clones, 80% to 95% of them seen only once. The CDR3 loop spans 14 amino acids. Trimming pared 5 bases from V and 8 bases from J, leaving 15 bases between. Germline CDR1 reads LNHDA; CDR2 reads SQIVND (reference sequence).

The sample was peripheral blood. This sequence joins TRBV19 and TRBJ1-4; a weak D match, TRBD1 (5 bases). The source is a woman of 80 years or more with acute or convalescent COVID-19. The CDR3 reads CASSRTTKAEKLFF. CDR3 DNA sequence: TGTGCCAGTAGTCGGACAACCAAGGCGGAAAAACTGTTTTTT.